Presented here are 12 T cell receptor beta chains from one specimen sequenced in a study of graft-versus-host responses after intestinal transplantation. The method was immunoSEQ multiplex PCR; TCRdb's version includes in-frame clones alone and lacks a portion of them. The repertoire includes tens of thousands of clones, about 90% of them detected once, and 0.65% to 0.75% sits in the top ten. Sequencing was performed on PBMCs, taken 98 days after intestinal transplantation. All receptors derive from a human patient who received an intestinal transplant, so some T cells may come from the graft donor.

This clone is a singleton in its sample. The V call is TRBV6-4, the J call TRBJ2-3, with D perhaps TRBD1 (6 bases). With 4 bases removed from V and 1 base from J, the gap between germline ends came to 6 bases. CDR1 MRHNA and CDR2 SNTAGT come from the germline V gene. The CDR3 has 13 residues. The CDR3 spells CASSGTGTDTQYF. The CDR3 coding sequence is TGTGCCAGCAGTGGGACAGGCACAGATACGCAGTATTTT.

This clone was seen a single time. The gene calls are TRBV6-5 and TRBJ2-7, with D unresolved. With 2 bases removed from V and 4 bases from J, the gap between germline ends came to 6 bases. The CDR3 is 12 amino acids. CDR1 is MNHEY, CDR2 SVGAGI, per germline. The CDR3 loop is CASSYRAYEQYF. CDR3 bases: TGTGCCAGCAGTTACAGGGCGTACGAGCAGTACTTC.

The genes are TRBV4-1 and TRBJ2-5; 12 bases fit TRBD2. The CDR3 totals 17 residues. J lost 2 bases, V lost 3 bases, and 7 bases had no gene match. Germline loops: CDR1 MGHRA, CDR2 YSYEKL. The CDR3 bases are TGCGCCAGCAGCCACACACTAGCGGGGGGTATTCAAGAGACCCAGTACTTC. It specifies CASSHTLAGGIQETQYF.

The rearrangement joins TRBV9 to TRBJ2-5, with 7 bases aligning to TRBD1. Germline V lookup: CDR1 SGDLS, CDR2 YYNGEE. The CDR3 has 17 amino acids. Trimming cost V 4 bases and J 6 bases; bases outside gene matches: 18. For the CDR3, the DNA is TGTGCCAGCAGCTCCCGTTTTGGGACAGAAGCTACGAAGACCCAGTACTTC. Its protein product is CASSSRFGTEATKTQYF.

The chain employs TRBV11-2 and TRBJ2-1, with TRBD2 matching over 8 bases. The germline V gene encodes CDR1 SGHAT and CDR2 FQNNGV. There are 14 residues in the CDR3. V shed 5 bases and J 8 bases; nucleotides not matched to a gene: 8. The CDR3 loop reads CASSDGTGGYEQFF. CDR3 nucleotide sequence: TGTGCCAGCAGCGACGGGACGGGAGGGTATGAGCAGTTCTTC.

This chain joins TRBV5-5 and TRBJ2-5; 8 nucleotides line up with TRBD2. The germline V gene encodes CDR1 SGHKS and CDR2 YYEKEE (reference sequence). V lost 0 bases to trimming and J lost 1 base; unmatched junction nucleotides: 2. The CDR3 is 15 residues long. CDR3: CASSLDGTSQETQYF. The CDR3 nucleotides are TGTGCCAGCAGCTTGGACGGGACTAGCCAAGAGACCCAGTACTTC.

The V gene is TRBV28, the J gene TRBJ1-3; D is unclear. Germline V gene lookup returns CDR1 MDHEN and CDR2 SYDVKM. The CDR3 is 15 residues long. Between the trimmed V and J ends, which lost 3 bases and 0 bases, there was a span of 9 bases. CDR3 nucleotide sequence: TGTGCCAGCAGTTTTTACAAGCACTCTGGAAACACCATATATTTT. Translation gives CASSFYKHSGNTIYF.

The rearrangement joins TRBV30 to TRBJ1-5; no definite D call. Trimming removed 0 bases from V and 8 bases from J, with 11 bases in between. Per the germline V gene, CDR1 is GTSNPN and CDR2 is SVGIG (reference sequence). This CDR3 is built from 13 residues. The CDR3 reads CAWSVQGREPQHF. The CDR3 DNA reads TGTGCCTGGAGTGTACAAGGGAGGGAGCCCCAGCATTTT.

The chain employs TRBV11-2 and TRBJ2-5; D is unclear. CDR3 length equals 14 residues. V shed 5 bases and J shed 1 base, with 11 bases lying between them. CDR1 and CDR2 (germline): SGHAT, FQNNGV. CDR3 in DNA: TGTGCCAGCAGCATACCGGCCGGCCAAGAGACCCAGTACTTC. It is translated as CASSIPAGQETQYF.

CDR3 amino acids: CASTKSPTGSNQPQHF. For the CDR3, the DNA is TGTGCCAGCACCAAATCCCCCACAGGGAGCAATCAGCCCCAGCATTTT. This chain uses TRBV7-2 with TRBJ1-5; TRBD1 is a possible D gene (6 bases). Per germline, CDR1 SGHTA and CDR2 FQGNSA. CDR3 length equals 16 residues. V lost 7 bases and J 1 base, leaving 17 bases between the germline ends.

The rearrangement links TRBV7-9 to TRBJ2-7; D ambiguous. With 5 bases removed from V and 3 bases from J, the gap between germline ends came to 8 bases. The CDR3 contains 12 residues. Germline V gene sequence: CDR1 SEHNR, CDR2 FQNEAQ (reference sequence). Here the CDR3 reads CASSQTNYEQYF. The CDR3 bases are TGTGCCAGCAGCCAAACAAACTACGAGCAGTACTTC.

CDR3 bases: TGTGCCAGCAGCGTCGGGCTGAACACTGAAGCTTTCTTT. This codes for CASSVGLNTEAFF. This chain links TRBV6-5 with TRBJ1-1; no reliable D call. This CDR3 contains 13 residues. The V gene lost 6 bases and the J gene lost 0 bases, with 8 bases spanning the gap. From germline, CDR1 is MNHEY and CDR2 SVGAGI.